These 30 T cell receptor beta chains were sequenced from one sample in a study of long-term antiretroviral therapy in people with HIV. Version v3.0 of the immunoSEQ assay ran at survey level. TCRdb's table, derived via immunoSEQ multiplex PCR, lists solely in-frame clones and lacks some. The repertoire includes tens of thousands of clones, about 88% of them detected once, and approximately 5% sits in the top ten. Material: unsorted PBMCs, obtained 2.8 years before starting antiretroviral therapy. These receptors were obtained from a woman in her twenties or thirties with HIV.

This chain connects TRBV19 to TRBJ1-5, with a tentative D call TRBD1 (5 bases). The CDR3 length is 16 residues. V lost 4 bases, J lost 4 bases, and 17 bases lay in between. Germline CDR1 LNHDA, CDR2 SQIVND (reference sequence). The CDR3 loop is CASSSRSVAGNQPQHF. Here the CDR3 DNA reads TGTGCCAGTAGTAGCCGCTCGGTGGCAGGGAATCAGCCCCAGCATTTT.

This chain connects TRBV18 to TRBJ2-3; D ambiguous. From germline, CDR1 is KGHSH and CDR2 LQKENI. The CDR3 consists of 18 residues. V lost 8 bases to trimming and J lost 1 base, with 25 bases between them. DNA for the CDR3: TGTGCCAGCCGTCGAACCGGACGTCTCGACCCGGGCACAGATACGCAGTATTTT. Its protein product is CASRRTGRLDPGTDTQYF.

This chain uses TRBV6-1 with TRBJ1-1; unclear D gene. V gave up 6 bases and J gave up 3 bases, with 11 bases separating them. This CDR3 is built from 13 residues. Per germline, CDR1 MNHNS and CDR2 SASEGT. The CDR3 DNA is TGTGCCAGCAGGGAGGGCAGGTACACTGAAGCTTTCTTT. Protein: CASREGRYTEAFF.

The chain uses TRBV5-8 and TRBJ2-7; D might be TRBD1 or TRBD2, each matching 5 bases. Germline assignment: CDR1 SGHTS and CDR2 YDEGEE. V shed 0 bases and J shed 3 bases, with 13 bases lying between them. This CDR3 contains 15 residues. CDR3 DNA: TGTGCCAGCAGCTTGGCCATGGGACCTAACTACGAGCAGTACGTC. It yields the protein CASSLAMGPNYEQYV.

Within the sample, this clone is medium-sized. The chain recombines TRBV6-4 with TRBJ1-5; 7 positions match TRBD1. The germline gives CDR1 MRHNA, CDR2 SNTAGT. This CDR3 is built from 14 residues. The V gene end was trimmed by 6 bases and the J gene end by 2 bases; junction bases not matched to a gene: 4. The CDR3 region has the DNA TGTGCCAGCAGGCCTGGACAGGGCAATCAGCCCCAGCATTTT. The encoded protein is CASRPGQGNQPQHF.

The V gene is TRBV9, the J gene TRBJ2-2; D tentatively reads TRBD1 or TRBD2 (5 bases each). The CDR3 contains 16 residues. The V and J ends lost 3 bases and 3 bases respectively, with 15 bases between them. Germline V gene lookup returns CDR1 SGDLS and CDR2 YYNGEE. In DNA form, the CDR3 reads TGTGCCAGCAGCGAAAGGTGGGGGTTTGACACCGGGGAGCTGTTTTTT. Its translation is CASSERWGFDTGELFF.

The CDR3 DNA follows: TGTGCCAGCAGCGTAGCGGACAGAAAGAGCAACACCATATATTTT. This codes for CASSVADRKSNTIYF. The V gene is TRBV9, the J gene TRBJ1-3; a possible D gene is TRBD1 (6 bases). Germline assignment: CDR1 SGDLS and CDR2 YYNGEE. V was cut by 0 bases and J by 7 bases, with 14 bases left in between. This CDR3 spans 15 amino acids.

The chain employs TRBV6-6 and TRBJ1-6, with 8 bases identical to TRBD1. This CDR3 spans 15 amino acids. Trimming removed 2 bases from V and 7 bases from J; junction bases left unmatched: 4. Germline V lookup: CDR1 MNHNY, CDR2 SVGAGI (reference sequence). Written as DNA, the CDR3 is TGTGCCAGCAGTTACGGAACAGGGGGAAATTCACCCCTCCACTTT. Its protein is CASSYGTGGNSPLHF.

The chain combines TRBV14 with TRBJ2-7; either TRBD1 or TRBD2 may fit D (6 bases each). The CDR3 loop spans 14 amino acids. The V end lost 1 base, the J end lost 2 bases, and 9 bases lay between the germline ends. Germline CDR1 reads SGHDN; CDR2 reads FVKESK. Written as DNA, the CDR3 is TGTGCCAGCAGCCAAGGGGGGGCCACCTACGAGCAGTACTTC. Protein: CASSQGGATYEQYF.

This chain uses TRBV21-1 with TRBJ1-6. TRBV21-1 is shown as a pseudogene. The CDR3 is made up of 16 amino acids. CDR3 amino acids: CASSNSRPPRNSPLHF. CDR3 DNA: TGTGCCAGCAGCAATAGCCGACCCCCGAGGAATTCACCCCTCCACTTT.

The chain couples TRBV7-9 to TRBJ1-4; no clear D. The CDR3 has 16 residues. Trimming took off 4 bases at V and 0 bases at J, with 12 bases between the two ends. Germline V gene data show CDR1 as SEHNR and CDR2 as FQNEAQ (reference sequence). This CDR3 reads CASSYGSYSTNEKLFF. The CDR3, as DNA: TGTGCCAGCAGCTATGGGTCCTACTCAACTAATGAAAAACTGTTTTTT.

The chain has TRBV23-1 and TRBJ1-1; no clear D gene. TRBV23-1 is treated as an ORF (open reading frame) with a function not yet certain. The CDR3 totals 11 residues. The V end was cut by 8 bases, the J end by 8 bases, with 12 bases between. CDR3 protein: CASGTCREAFF. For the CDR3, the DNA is TGCGCCAGCGGCACGTGCAGGGAAGCTTTCTTT.

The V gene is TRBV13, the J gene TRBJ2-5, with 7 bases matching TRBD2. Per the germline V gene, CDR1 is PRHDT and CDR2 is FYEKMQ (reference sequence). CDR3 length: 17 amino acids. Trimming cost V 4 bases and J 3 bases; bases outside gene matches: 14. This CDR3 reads CASSSHSALGTKETQYF. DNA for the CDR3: TGTGCCAGCAGCTCGCATAGTGCTCTGGGGACTAAAGAGACCCAGTACTTC.

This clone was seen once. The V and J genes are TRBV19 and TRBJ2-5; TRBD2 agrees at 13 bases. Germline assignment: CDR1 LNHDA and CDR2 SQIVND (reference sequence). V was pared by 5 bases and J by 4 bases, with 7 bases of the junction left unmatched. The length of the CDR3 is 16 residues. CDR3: CASSPSGTSGAETQYF. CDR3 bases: TGTGCCAGTAGTCCGTCCGGGACTAGCGGGGCAGAGACCCAGTACTTC.

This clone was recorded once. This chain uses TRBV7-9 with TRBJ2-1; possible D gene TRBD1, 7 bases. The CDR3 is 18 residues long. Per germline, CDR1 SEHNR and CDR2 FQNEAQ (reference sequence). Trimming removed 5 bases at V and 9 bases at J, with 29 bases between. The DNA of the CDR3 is TGTGCCAGCAGCCCCGCGATCGGAGGGGGCACAGTCTCGGGTGAGCAGTTCTTC. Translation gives CASSPAIGGGTVSGEQFF.

CDR3 sequence (DNA): TGTGCCAGCAGCTTGGGAGGGATACAGGGTGGCTCTGGAAACACCATATATTTT. It encodes CASSLGGIQGGSGNTIYF. The V gene is TRBV5-4, the J gene TRBJ1-3; tentative D call: TRBD1 (6 bases). V was shortened by 0 bases and J by 0 bases, with 16 bases between the two germline ends. The CDR3 has 18 residues. CDR1 is SGHNT and CDR2 is YYREEE in the germline V gene (reference sequence).

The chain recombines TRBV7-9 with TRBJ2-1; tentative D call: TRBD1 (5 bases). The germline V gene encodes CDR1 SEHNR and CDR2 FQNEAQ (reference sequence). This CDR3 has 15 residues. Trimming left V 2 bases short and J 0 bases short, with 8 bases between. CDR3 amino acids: CASSLTGVSYNEQFF. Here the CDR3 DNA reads TGTGCCAGCAGCTTAACAGGAGTCTCCTACAATGAGCAGTTCTTC.

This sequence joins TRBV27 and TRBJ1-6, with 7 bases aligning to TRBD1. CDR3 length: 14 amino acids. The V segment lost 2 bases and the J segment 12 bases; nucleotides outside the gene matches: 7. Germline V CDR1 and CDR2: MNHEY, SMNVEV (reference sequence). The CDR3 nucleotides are TGTGCCAGCAGTTTAGAGACAGGGAGGGGACCCCTCCACTTT. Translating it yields CASSLETGRGPLHF.

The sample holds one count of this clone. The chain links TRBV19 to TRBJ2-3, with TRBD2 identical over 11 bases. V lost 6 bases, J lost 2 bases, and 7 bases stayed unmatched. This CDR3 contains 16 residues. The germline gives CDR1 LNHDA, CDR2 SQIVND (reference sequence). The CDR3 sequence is CASRSASGGITDTQYF. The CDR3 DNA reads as TGTGCCAGTAGGTCGGCTAGCGGGGGGATCACAGATACGCAGTATTTT.

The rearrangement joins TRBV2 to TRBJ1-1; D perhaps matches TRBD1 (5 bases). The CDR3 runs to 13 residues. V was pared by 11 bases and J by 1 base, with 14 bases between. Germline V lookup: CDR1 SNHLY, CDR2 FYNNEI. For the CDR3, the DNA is TGTGCCGGTGCGGGTGACAGGAACACTGAAGCTTTCTTT. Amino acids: CAGAGDRNTEAFF.

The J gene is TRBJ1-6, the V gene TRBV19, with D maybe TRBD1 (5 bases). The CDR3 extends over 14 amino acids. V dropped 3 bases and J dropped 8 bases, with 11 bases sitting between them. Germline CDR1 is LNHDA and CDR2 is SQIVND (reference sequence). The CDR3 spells CASSIQGGDSPLHF. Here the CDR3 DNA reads TGTGCCAGTAGTATTCAGGGAGGGGATTCACCCCTCCACTTT.

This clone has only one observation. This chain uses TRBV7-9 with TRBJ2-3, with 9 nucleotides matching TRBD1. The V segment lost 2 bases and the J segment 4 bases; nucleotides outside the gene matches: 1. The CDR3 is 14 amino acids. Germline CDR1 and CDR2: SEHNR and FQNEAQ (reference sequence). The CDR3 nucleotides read TGTGCCAGCAGCTTAACAGGGGGCCCAGATACGCAGTATTTT. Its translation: CASSLTGGPDTQYF.

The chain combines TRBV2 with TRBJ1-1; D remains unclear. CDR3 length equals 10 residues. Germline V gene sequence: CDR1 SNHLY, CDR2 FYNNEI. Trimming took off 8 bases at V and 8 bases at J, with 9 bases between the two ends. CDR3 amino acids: CASRLREAFF. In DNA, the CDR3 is TGTGCCAGCCGGCTAAGGGAAGCTTTCTTT.

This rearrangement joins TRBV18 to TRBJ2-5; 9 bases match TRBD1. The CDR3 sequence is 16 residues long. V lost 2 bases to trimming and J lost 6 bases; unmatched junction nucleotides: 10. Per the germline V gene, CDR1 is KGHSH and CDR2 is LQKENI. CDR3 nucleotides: TGTGCCAGCTCACCAAGACAGGGGGACGGAATAAAGACCCAGTACTTC. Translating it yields CASSPRQGDGIKTQYF.

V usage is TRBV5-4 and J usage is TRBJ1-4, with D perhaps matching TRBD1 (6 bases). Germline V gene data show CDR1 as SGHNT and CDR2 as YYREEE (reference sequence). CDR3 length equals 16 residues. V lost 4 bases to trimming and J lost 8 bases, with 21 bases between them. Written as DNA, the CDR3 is TGTGCCAGCAGCCAGAAATCCAGGGGAGCAGAAGAAAAACTGTTTTTT. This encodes CASSQKSRGAEEKLFF.

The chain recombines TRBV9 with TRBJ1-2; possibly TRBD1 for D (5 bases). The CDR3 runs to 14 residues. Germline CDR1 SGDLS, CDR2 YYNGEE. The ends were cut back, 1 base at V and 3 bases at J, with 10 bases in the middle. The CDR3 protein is CASSVSIQDYGYTF. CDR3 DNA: TGTGCCAGCAGCGTATCTATACAGGACTATGGCTACACCTTC.

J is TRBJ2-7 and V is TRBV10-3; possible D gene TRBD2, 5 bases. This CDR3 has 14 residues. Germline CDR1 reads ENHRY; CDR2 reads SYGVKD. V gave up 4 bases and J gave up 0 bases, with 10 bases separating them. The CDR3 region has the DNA TGTGCCATCAGTGGAACTGGGAGCTCCTACGAGCAGTACGTC. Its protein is CAISGTGSSYEQYV.

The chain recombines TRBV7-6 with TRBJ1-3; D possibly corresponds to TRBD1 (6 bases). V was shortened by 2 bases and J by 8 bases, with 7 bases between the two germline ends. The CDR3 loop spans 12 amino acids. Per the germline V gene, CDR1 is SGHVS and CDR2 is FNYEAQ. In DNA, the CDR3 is TGTGCCAGCAGCTTAAAGGGGGACACCATATATTTT. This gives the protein CASSLKGDTIYF.

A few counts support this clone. The CDR3 is CASSPLAGGTDTQYF. The CDR3 DNA follows: TGTGCCAGCAGCCCACTAGCGGGGGGGACAGATACGCAGTATTTT. The chain combines TRBV4-2 with TRBJ2-3; TRBD2 matches 13 bases. V dropped 4 bases and J dropped 3; count of bases not matched to a gene: 1. This CDR3 region has 15 residues. Looked up from germline, CDR1 is LGHNA and CDR2 is YNFKEQ.

The CDR3: CASSSRQGTSYNEQFF. The CDR3 region has the DNA TGTGCCAGCAGCTCTAGACAGGGAACGTCGTACAATGAGCAGTTCTTC. The chain employs TRBV7-7 and TRBJ2-1, with 7 bases that match TRBD1. J gave up 4 bases and V 4 bases, and 10 bases lay outside the gene matches. The CDR3 sequence is 16 residues long. Germline CDR1 SSHAT, CDR2 FNYEAQ (reference sequence).